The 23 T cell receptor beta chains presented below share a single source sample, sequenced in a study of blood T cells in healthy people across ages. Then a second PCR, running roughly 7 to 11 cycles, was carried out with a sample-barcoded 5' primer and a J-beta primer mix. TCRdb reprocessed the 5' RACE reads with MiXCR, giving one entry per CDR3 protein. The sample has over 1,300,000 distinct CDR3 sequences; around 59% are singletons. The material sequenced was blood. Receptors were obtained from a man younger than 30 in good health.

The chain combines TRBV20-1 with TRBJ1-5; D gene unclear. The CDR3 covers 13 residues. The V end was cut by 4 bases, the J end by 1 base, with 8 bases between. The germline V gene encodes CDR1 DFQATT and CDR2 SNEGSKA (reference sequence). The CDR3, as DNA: TGCAGTGCTACGTCAACAAGCAATCAGCCCCAGCATTTT. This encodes CSATSTSNQPQHF.

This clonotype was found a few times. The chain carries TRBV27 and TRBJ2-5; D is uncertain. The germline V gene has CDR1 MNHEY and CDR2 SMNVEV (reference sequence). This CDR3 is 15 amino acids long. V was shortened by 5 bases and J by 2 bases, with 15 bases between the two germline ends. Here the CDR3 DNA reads TGTGCCAGCAGTCCTGGTCGGCACCTTCAAGAGACCCAGTACTTC. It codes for CASSPGRHLQETQYF.

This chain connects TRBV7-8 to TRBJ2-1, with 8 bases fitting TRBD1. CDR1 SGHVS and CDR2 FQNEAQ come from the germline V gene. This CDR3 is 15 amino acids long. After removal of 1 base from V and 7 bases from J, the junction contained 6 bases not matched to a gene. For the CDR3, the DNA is TGTGCCAGCAGCTTAGATCAGGGGGCTGAGAATGAGCAGTTCTTC. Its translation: CASSLDQGAENEQFF.

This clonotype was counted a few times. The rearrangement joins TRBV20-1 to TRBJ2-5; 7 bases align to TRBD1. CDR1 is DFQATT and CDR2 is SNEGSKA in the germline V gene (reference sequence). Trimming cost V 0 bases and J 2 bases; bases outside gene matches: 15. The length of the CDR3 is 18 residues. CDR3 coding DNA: TGCAGTGCTAGAGATTTCCGGCATACTAGGGGGCAACAAGAGACCCAGTACTTC. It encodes CSARDFRHTRGQQETQYF.

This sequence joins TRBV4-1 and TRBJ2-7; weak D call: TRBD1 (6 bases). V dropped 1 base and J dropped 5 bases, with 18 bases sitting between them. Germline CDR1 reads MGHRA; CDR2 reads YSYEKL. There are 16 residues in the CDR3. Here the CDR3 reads CASSQATIQGRDEQYF. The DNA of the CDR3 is TGCGCCAGCAGCCAAGCAACGATCCAGGGGCGCGACGAGCAGTACTTC.

The CDR3, as DNA: TGCGCCAGCAGCCCCACGACGGTCTATGGCTACACCTTC. Protein: CASSPTTVYGYTF. The chain carries TRBV4-1 and TRBJ1-2, with D uncertain. V lost 4 bases and J lost 4, with 10 bases in between. Per germline, CDR1 MGHRA and CDR2 YSYEKL. There are 13 residues in the CDR3.

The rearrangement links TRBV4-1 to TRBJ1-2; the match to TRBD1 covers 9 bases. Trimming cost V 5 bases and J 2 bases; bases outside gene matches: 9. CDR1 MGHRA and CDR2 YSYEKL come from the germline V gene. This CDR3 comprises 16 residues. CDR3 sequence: CASSSTPGQGNYGYTF. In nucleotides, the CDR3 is TGCGCCAGCAGCTCGACTCCGGGACAGGGAAACTATGGCTACACCTTC.

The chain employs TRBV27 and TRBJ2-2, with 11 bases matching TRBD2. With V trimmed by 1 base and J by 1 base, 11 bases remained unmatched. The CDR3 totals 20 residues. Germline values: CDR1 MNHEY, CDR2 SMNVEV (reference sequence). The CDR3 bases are TGTGCCAGCAGTTTATTTGTTTACAGAGGACTAGCGGGGAACACCGGGGAGCTGTTTTTT. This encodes CASSLFVYRGLAGNTGELFF.

The CDR3 protein is CASSHEAGGHTDTQYF. The CDR3, as DNA: TGTGCCAGCAGCCATGAAGCGGGGGGGCACACAGATACGCAGTATTTT. J is TRBJ2-3 and V is TRBV14; 10 nucleotides align to TRBD2. Germline assignment: CDR1 SGHDN and CDR2 FVKESK. The V segment lost 3 bases and the J segment 2 bases; nucleotides outside the gene matches: 5. The CDR3 extends over 16 amino acids.

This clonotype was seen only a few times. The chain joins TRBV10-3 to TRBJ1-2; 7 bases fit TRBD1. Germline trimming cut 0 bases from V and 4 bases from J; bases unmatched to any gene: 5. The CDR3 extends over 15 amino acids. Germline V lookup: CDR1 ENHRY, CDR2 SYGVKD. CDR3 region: CAISESKGAFYGYTF. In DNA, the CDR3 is TGTGCCATCAGTGAGTCGAAGGGGGCGTTCTATGGCTACACCTTC.

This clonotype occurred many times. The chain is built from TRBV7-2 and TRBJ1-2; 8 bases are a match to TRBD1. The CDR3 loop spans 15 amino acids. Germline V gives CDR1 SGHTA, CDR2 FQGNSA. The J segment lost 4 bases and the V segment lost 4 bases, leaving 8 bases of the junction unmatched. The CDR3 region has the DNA TGTGCCAGCAGCTCAACAGGGACAGGCGTCTATGGCTACACCTTC. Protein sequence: CASSSTGTGVYGYTF. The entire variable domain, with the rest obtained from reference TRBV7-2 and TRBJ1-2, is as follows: GAGVSQSPSNKVTEKGKDVELRCDPISGHTALYWYRQSLGQGLEFLIYFQGNSAPDKSGLPSDRFSAERTGGSVSTLTIQRTQQEDSAVYLCASSSTGTGVYGYTFGSGTRLTVV.

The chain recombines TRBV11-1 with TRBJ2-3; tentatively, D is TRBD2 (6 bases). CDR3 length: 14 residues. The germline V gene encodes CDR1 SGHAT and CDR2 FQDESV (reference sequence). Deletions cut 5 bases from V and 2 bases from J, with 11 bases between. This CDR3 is CASSPREYTDTQYF. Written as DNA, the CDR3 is TGTGCCAGCAGCCCCCGGGAGTACACAGATACGCAGTATTTT.

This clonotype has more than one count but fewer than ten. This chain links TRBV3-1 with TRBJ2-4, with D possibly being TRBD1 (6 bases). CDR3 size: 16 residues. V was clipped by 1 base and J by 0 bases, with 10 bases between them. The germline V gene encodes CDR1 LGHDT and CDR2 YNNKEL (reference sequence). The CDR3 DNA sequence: TGTGCCAGCAGCCAAGGAGGGGGATTAGCCAAAAACATTCAGTACTTC. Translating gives CASSQGGGLAKNIQYF.

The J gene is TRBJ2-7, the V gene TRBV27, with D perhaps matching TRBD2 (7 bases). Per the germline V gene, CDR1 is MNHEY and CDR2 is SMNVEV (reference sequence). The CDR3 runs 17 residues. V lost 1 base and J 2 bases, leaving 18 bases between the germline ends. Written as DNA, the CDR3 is TGTGCCAGCAGTTTATGGGCCCTTGGGGGGGCGGCCTACGAGCAGTACTTC. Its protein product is CASSLWALGGAAYEQYF.

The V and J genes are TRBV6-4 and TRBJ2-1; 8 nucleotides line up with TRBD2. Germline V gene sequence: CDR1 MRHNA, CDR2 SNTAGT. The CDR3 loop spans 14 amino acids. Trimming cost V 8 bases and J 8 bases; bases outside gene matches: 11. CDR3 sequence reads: CASRNGGANDEQFF. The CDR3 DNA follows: TGTGCCAGCCGAAACGGGGGGGCAAACGATGAGCAGTTCTTC.

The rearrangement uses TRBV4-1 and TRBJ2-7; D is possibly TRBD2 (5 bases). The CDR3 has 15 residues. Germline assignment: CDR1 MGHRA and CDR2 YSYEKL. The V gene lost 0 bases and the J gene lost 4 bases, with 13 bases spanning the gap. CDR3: CASSQDLGVRYEQYF. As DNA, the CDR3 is TGCGCCAGCAGCCAAGATCTCGGGGTACGGTACGAGCAGTACTTC.

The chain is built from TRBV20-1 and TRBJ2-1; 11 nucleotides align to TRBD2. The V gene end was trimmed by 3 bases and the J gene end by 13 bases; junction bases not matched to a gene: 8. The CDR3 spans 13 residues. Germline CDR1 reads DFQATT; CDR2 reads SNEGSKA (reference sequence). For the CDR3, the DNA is TGCAGTGCTAGTAGCGGGAGGGTTGAGACCCAGTTCTTC. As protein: CSASSGRVETQFF.

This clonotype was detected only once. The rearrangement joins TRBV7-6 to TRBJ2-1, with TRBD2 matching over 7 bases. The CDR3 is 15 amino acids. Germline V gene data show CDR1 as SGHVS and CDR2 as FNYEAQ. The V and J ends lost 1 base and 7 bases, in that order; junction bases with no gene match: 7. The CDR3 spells CASSLGAGVLNEQFF. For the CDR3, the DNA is TGTGCCAGCAGCTTAGGGGCGGGAGTTCTAAATGAGCAGTTCTTC.

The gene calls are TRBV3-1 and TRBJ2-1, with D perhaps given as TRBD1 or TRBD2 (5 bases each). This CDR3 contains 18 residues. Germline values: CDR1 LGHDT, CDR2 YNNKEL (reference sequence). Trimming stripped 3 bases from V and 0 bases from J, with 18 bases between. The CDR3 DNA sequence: TGTGCCAGCAGCCAGGAGCTGTCGGGACCCTTCTCCTACAATGAGCAGTTCTTC. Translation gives CASSQELSGPFSYNEQFF.

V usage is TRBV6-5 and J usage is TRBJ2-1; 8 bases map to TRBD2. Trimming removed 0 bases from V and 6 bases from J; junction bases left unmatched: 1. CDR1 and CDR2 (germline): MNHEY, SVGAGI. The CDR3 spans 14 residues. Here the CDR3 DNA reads TGTGCCAGCAGTTACTCGACTAGCGCCAATGAGCAGTTCTTC. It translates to CASSYSTSANEQFF.

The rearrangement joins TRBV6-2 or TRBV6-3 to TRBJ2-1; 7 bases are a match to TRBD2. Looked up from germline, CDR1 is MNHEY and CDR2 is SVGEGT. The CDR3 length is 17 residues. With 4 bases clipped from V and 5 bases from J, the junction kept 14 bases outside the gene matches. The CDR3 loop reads CASSSLLSGRAHNEQFF. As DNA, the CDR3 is TGTGCCAGCAGTTCGTTATTATCGGGGAGGGCCCACAATGAGCAGTTCTTC.

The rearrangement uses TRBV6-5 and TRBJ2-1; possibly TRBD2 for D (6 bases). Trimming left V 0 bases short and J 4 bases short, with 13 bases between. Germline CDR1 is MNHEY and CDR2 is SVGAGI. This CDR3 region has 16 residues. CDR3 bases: TGTGCCAGCAGTTACTCGGGGGACTCCCTTTACAATGAGCAGTTCTTC. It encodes CASSYSGDSLYNEQFF.

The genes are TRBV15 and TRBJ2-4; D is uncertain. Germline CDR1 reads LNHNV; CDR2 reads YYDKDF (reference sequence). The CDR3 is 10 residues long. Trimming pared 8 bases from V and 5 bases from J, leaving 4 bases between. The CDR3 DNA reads TGTGCCACCGGCGAAAACATTCAGTACTTC. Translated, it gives CATGENIQYF.